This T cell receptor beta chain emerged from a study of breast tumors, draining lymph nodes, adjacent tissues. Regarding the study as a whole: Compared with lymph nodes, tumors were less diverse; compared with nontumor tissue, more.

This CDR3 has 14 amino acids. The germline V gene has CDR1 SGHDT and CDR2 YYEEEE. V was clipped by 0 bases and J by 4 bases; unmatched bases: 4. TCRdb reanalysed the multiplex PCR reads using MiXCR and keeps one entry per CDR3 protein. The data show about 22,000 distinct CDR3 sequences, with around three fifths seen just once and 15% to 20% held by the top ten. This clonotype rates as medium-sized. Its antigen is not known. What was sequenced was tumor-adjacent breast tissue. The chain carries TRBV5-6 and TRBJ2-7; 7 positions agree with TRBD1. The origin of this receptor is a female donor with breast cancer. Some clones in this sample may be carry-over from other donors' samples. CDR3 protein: CASSLGRGLYEQYF. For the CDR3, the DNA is TGTGCCAGCAGCTTGGGAAGGGGGCTGTACGAGCAGTACTTC.